A single sample is the source of the 32 T cell receptor beta chains below, sequenced in a study of T cell changes during pregnancy in multiple sclerosis. Only in-frame clones appear in the TCRdb table, and some are missing; sequencing was by immunoSEQ multiplex PCR. Found here are approximately 40,000 clones, about 90% of them singletons; the top ten hold 0.45% to 0.55%. The sequenced sample was CD4+ T cells from peripheral blood mononuclear cells, obtained in the third trimester of pregnancy. These receptors came from a female donor with multiple sclerosis, enrolled in a pregnancy study.

J is TRBJ2-3 and V is TRBV15, with D maybe TRBD1 (5 bases). This CDR3 spans 14 amino acids. V lost 6 bases and J 3 bases, leaving 13 bases between the germline ends. Per the germline V gene, CDR1 is LNHNV and CDR2 is YYDKDF (reference sequence). CDR3 amino acids: CATRGLQVTDTQYF. The CDR3 region has the DNA TGTGCCACCAGGGGGTTACAGGTGACAGATACGCAGTATTTT.

The chain has TRBV19 and TRBJ1-5; a possible D gene is TRBD1 (5 bases). Trimming pared 3 bases from V and 0 bases from J, leaving 21 bases between. This CDR3 has 19 residues. Germline lookup yields CDR1 LNHDA and CDR2 SQIVND (reference sequence). This CDR3 reads CASSIRRGRDQGSNQPQHF. The DNA for the CDR3 is TGTGCCAGTAGTATTCGGAGGGGTAGGGACCAGGGTAGCAATCAGCCCCAGCATTTT.

The chain joins TRBV7-3 to TRBJ2-7; the D is unclear. The CDR3 contains 12 residues. The V end was cut by 5 bases, the J end by 3 bases, with 8 bases between. In germline, CDR1 is SGHTA, CDR2 FQGTGA. In DNA form, the CDR3 reads TGTGCCAGCAGCCCAGGCAGCTACGAGCAGTACTTC. Amino acid sequence: CASSPGSYEQYF.

The CDR3 nucleotides read TGTGCCAGCAGCTTGGTAGGACAGGGTAACACTGAAGCTTTCTTT. This sequence encodes CASSLVGQGNTEAFF. J is TRBJ1-1 and V is TRBV5-4; TRBD1 matches 8 bases. The CDR3 is 15 residues long. With 0 bases clipped from V and 2 bases from J, the junction kept 3 bases outside the gene matches. Looked up from germline, CDR1 is SGHNT and CDR2 is YYREEE (reference sequence). Full variable domain (rest looked up from reference TRBV5-4 and TRBJ1-1): ETGVTQSPTHLIKTRGQQVTLRCSSQSGHNTVSWYQQALGQGPQFIFQYYREEENGRGNFPPRFSGLQFPNYSSELNVNALELDDSALYLCASSLVGQGNTEAFFGQGTRLTVV.

The J gene is TRBJ2-5, the V gene TRBV5-4, with 11 bases aligning to TRBD1. The germline CDR1 and CDR2 sequences are SGHNT and YYREEE (reference sequence). The CDR3 runs to 14 residues. Losses at the gene ends were 5 bases for V and 4 bases for J; bases not matched to a gene: 4. CDR3 in DNA: TGTGCCAGCAGTACCGGGACAGGGGGAGAGACCCAGTACTTC. Amino acid sequence: CASSTGTGGETQYF.

This sequence joins TRBV5-1 and TRBJ2-7, with 10 nucleotides matching TRBD2. Losses at the gene ends were 0 bases for V and 4 bases for J; bases not matched to a gene: 1. Germline V CDR1 and CDR2: SGHRS, YFSETQ. CDR3 length equals 14 residues. The CDR3 DNA is TGCGCCAGCAGCTTGGGGACTAGCGGATACGAGCAGTACTTC. As protein: CASSLGTSGYEQYF.

This clone was observed a handful of times. This chain uses TRBV29-1 with TRBJ1-1; 7 bases are a match to TRBD1. The CDR3 has 14 amino acids. The junction had 6 bases not matched to a gene; V was cut back by 4 bases and J by 1 base. In germline, CDR1 is SQVTM, CDR2 ANQGSEA. CDR3: CSVGTGFSNTEAFF. CDR3 in DNA: TGCAGCGTTGGGACAGGCTTCTCGAACACTGAAGCTTTCTTT.

CDR3 residues: CASSETSGSANEQFF. In DNA, the CDR3 is TGTGCCAGCAGTGAGACTAGCGGGAGCGCCAATGAGCAGTTCTTC. The gene calls are TRBV2 and TRBJ2-1, with 12 nucleotides matching TRBD2. The CDR3 is 15 amino acids. J gave up 6 bases and V 3 bases, and 3 bases lay outside the gene matches. Per germline, CDR1 SNHLY and CDR2 FYNNEI.

This rearrangement joins TRBV11-2 to TRBJ2-3; 9 nucleotides line up with TRBD1. Germline V gene data show CDR1 as SGHAT and CDR2 as FQNNGV. With 4 bases clipped from V and 0 bases from J, the junction kept 5 bases outside the gene matches. This CDR3 has 16 amino acids. CDR3 in DNA: TGTGCCAGCAGCTCCGGGACAGGGACCAGCACAGATACGCAGTATTTT. Amino acids: CASSSGTGTSTDTQYF.

This chain connects TRBV7-2 to TRBJ2-2; D is possibly TRBD1 (5 bases). V lost 2 bases and J 4 bases, leaving 5 bases between the germline ends. The CDR3 length is 13 residues. Looked up from germline, CDR1 is SGHTA and CDR2 is FQGNSA. CDR3 residues: CASSLRGTGELFF. DNA of the CDR3: TGTGCCAGCAGCTTAAGGGGCACCGGGGAGCTGTTTTTT.

This chain connects TRBV27 to TRBJ2-2; 7 nucleotides align to TRBD1. The CDR3 contains 16 residues. In germline, CDR1 is MNHEY, CDR2 SMNVEV (reference sequence). With V trimmed by 4 bases and J by 0 bases, 5 bases remained unmatched. The CDR3 DNA follows: TGTGCCAGCAGTTCCTACAGGGGATCGAACACCGGGGAGCTGTTTTTT. Its protein product is CASSSYRGSNTGELFF.

This clone has just one count. The CDR3 spells CASSSWDRVNTEAFF. CDR3 bases: TGTGCCAGCAGCTCCTGGGACAGGGTAAACACTGAAGCTTTCTTT. The chain couples TRBV11-3 to TRBJ1-1; 9 positions agree with TRBD1. Per the germline V gene, CDR1 is SGHNT and CDR2 is YENEEA. Trimming removed 4 bases from V and 2 bases from J; junction bases left unmatched: 5. The CDR3 runs 15 residues.

This chain uses TRBV28 with TRBJ1-5; D ambiguous. Trimming removed 4 bases at V and 0 bases at J, with 13 bases between. The CDR3 runs to 16 residues. Germline V gene data show CDR1 as MDHEN and CDR2 as SYDVKM. CDR3 in DNA: TGTGCCAGCAGTTATTACTTGGCTAGTAGCAATCAGCCCCAGCATTTT. Its translation is CASSYYLASSNQPQHF.

The chain is built from TRBV11-1 and TRBJ1-3; D gene ambiguous. The V end lost 4 bases, the J end lost 0 bases, and 10 bases lay between the germline ends. The CDR3 consists of 15 residues. CDR1 and CDR2 from the germline V gene are SGHAT and FQDESV (reference sequence). The CDR3: CASSSGFDSGNTIYF. CDR3 nucleotide sequence: TGTGCCAGCAGCTCGGGGTTTGACTCTGGAAACACCATATATTTT.

This chain connects TRBV6-5 to TRBJ1-3; 9 bases match TRBD1. Trimming took 0 bases from V and 7 from J; bases not matched to a gene: 7. There are 16 residues in the CDR3. Looked up from germline, CDR1 is MNHEY and CDR2 is SVGAGI. CDR3 loop: CASSYSTGGKGNTIYF. The DNA for the CDR3 is TGTGCCAGCAGTTACTCAACAGGGGGCAAGGGGAACACCATATATTTT.

The rearrangement links TRBV7-2 to TRBJ2-1; 16 nucleotides align to TRBD2. J gave up 0 bases and V 5 bases, and 7 bases lay outside the gene matches. CDR3 length equals 19 residues. The germline gives CDR1 SGHTA, CDR2 FQGNSA. CDR3 residues: CASSPGLAGGPSSYNEQFF. The CDR3 DNA is TGTGCCAGCAGCCCGGGACTAGCGGGAGGGCCTAGCTCCTACAATGAGCAGTTCTTC. The entire variable domain, with the rest obtained from reference TRBV7-2 and TRBJ2-1, is as follows: GAGVSQSPSNKVTEKGKDVELRCDPISGHTALYWYRQSLGQGLEFLIYFQGNSAPDKSGLPSDRFSAERTGGSVSTLTIQRTQQEDSAVYLCASSPGLAGGPSSYNEQFFGPGTRLTVL.

This clone showed up just once. One end of the junction varies from germline; a read error may be responsible. The chain uses TRBV7-7 and TRBJ2-5, with a possible D match to TRBD2 (6 bases). This CDR3 has 13 amino acids. Per germline, CDR1 SSHAT and CDR2 FNYEAQ (reference sequence). In nucleotides, the CDR3 is TGTGCTAGCAGCCCTAGCGAACAAGAGACCCAGTACTTC. Translation gives CASSPSEQETQYF. The complete variable domain, with remaining parts taken from reference TRBV7-7 and TRBJ2-5, reads GAGVSQSPRYKVTKRGQDVTLRCDPISSHATLYWYQQALGQGPEFLTYFNYEAQPDKSGLPSDRFSAERPEGSISTLTIQRTEQRDSAMYRCASSPSEQETQYFGPGTRLLVL.

V and J are TRBV27 and TRBJ2-1, with D unclear. V was trimmed by 5 bases and J by 0 bases, leaving 11 bases between them. Germline V gives CDR1 MNHEY, CDR2 SMNVEV (reference sequence). This CDR3 is 15 amino acids long. The CDR3 DNA reads as TGTGCCAGCAGTGCTCTAGTCCCCTCCTACAATGAGCAGTTCTTC. Its protein product is CASSALVPSYNEQFF.

The CDR3 region is CASSASGKGSYEQYF. In DNA form, the CDR3 reads TGTGCCAGCAGTGCCTCAGGGAAAGGGTCCTACGAGCAGTACTTC. The chain joins TRBV6-6 to TRBJ2-7; weak D call: TRBD1 (5 bases). The CDR3 is made up of 15 amino acids. The V and J ends lost 5 bases and 1 base respectively, with 15 bases between them. Per the germline V gene, CDR1 is MNHNY and CDR2 is SVGAGI (reference sequence).

The chain combines TRBV7-8 with TRBJ2-7; TRBD2 agrees at 8 bases. V gave up 5 bases and J gave up 4 bases; unmatched junction bases: 7. The CDR3 runs to 14 residues. Germline values: CDR1 SGHVS, CDR2 FQNEAQ. CDR3 bases: TGTGCCAGCAGCATTAGCGGGGAGAGATACGAGCAGTACTTC. This codes for CASSISGERYEQYF.

The chain joins TRBV27 to TRBJ2-7; 11 nucleotides line up with TRBD1. The V segment lost 2 bases and the J segment 3 bases; nucleotides outside the gene matches: 15. The CDR3 has 19 residues. CDR1 is MNHEY and CDR2 is SMNVEV in the germline V gene (reference sequence). CDR3 region: CASSLTGQGAVGRNYEQYF. In DNA form, the CDR3 reads TGTGCCAGCAGTTTAACTGGACAGGGGGCCGTCGGGAGGAACTACGAGCAGTACTTC.

The V call is TRBV4-2, the J call TRBJ2-7, with D possibly TRBD2 on 5 matching bases. Germline CDR1 reads LGHNA; CDR2 reads YNFKEQ. Trimming stripped 2 bases from V and 0 bases from J, with 11 bases between. The CDR3 totals 15 residues. CDR3 DNA sequence: TGTGCCAGCAGCCAAACTAGTAACCCCTCCTACGAGCAGTACTTC. It is translated as CASSQTSNPSYEQYF.

CDR3 in amino acids: CASSKRVPNTGELFF. The CDR3 nucleotides are TGTGCCAGCAGCAAGCGGGTACCGAACACCGGGGAGCTGTTTTTT. V is TRBV6-5 and J is TRBJ2-2; perhaps TRBD2 as D (6 bases). The CDR3 extends over 15 amino acids. Germline V CDR1 and CDR2: MNHEY, SVGAGI. Trimming removed 6 bases from V and 0 bases from J, with 11 bases in between.

There are a few counts of this clone. The chain uses TRBV7-9 and TRBJ1-5; D gene ambiguous. Trimming cost V 2 bases and J 5 bases, with 4 bases left between them. The CDR3 runs 12 residues. CDR1 is SEHNR and CDR2 is FQNEAQ in the germline V gene (reference sequence). This CDR3 is CASSLQDQPQHF. CDR3 coding DNA: TGTGCCAGCAGCTTACAGGATCAGCCCCAGCATTTT.

This clone was detected only once. The DNA for the CDR3 is TGTGCCTGGAACGTTCGTTTAGGGACACCGAGCTCCTACGAGCAGTACTTC. This gives the protein CAWNVRLGTPSSYEQYF. The genes are TRBV30 and TRBJ2-7, with a possible D match to TRBD1 (6 bases). This CDR3 comprises 17 residues. Germline V gene sequence: CDR1 GTSNPN, CDR2 SVGIG (reference sequence). V dropped 4 bases and J dropped 0 bases, with 22 bases sitting between them.

The chain recombines TRBV5-1 with TRBJ2-7; TRBD1 aligns across 8 bases. Trimming removed 2 bases from V and 3 bases from J; junction bases left unmatched: 10. Per germline, CDR1 SGHRS and CDR2 YFSETQ. This CDR3 spans 16 amino acids. Written as DNA, the CDR3 is TGCGCCAGCAGCTTAGGACAGGGAGTCGCCCGCTACGAGCAGTACTTC. Protein product: CASSLGQGVARYEQYF. Complete variable domain (other parts from reference TRBV5-1 and TRBJ2-7): KAGVTQTPRYLIKTRGQQVTLSCSPISGHRSVSWYQQTPGQGLQFLFEYFSETQRNKGNFPGRFSGRQFSNSRSEMNVSTLELGDSALYLCASSLGQGVARYEQYFGPGTRLTVT.

The V and J genes are TRBV19 and TRBJ2-5; 9 positions agree with TRBD2. Germline CDR1 and CDR2: LNHDA and SQIVND (reference sequence). The CDR3 contains 15 residues. J was trimmed by 5 bases and V by 2 bases; bases with no gene match: 6. For the CDR3, the DNA is TGTGCCAGTAGTATAACAAGCGGGGGGATGGAGACCCAGTACTTC. Translating it yields CASSITSGGMETQYF.

V gene TRBV19 combines with J gene TRBJ1-1; tentatively, D is TRBD1 (5 bases). Between the trimmed V and J ends, which lost 2 bases and 0 bases, there was a span of 10 bases. The CDR3 length is 15 residues. From germline, CDR1 is LNHDA and CDR2 SQIVND (reference sequence). CDR3 protein: CASSIIGHLNTEAFF. The CDR3 coding sequence is TGTGCCAGTAGTATAATAGGACACCTGAACACTGAAGCTTTCTTT.

This sequence joins TRBV5-1 and TRBJ2-2, with D unclear. The CDR3 runs 13 residues. The V gene's germline CDR1 is SGHRS and CDR2 YFSETQ. The V end lost 1 base, the J end lost 9 bases, and 10 bases lay between the germline ends. The CDR3 spells CASSLNPSRELFF. The DNA of the CDR3 is TGCGCCAGCAGCTTGAATCCTTCCCGGGAGCTGTTTTTT.

The rearrangement joins TRBV11-2 to TRBJ1-2; TRBD1 might be the D (6 bases). CDR3 length: 16 residues. The germline V gene has CDR1 SGHAT and CDR2 FQNNGV. V lost 8 bases, J lost 6 bases, and 25 bases lay in between. The CDR3 DNA reads TGTGCCAGCGTCCCCCTACTCCGGGGGGCGCGGGATGGCTACACCTTC. It is translated as CASVPLLRGARDGYTF.

This clone was found once. This chain links TRBV9 with TRBJ2-3; TRBD1 agrees at 9 bases. The CDR3 consists of 15 residues. Germline lookup yields CDR1 SGDLS and CDR2 YYNGEE. The V segment lost 3 bases and the J segment 6 bases; nucleotides outside the gene matches: 8. The CDR3 nucleotides read TGTGCCAGCAGCGACACAGGGGGCGCAGGGGATACGCAGTATTTT. It yields the protein CASSDTGGAGDTQYF.

The gene calls are TRBV7-2 and TRBJ2-7; the match to TRBD2 covers 8 bases. With V trimmed by 5 bases and J by 6 bases, 12 bases remained unmatched. This CDR3 region has 15 residues. Germline V lookup: CDR1 SGHTA, CDR2 FQGNSA. CDR3 bases: TGTGCCAGCAGCCCCCGGACTAGCTCCGTAGGCGAGCAGTACTTC. This encodes CASSPRTSSVGEQYF.